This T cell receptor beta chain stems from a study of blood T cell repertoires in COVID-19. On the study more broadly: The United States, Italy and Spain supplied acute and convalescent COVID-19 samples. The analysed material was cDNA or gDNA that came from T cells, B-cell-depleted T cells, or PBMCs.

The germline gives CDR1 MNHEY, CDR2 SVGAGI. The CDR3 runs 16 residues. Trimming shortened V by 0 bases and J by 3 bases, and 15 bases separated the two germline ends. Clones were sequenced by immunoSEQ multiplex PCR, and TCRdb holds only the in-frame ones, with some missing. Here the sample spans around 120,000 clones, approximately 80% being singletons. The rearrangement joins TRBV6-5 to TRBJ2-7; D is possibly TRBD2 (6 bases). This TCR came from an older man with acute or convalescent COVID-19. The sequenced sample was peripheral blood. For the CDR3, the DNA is TGTGCCAGCAGTTACTCCCGGGCGGGAAGGTTCTACGAGCAGTACTTC. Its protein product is CASSYSRAGRFYEQYF.